The 31 T cell receptor beta chains below were found in one sample sequenced in a study of OX40 agonist ivuxolimab in advanced cancers. Profiled with immunoSEQ multiplex PCR; TCRdb holds only in-frame clones, not every one. The profile shows 55,000 to 70,000 clones, 92% of them singletons. The sample here was CD4+ or CD8+ T cells sorted from blood, taken in a trial of the OX40 agonist ivuxolimab. All receptors come from an adult with an advanced solid tumor such as melanoma, head and neck, liver or kidney cancer.

The J gene is TRBJ2-1, the V gene TRBV6-1; tentatively, D is TRBD1 (7 bases). Trimming pared 3 bases from V and 4 bases from J, leaving 13 bases between. The CDR3 totals 15 residues. CDR1 and CDR2 from the germline V gene are MNHNS and SASEGT. In DNA, the CDR3 is TGTGCCAGCAGTGAGGAGGGACAGCAATACAATGAGCAGTTCTTC. As protein: CASSEEGQQYNEQFF.

This chain links TRBV19 with TRBJ1-6; weak D call: TRBD1 (5 bases). The CDR3 is 14 amino acids. V was pared by 5 bases and J by 7 bases, with 12 bases between. The germline V gene encodes CDR1 LNHDA and CDR2 SQIVND (reference sequence). In DNA, the CDR3 is TGTGCCAGTAGTTTCCCCGGGACGAATTCACCCCTCCACTTT. Its protein product is CASSFPGTNSPLHF.

V is TRBV6-5 and J is TRBJ1-3; D gene ambiguous. The CDR3 runs to 14 residues. Trimming removed 8 bases at V and 3 bases at J, with 14 bases between. CDR1 and CDR2 (germline): MNHEY, SVGAGI. CDR3 bases: TGTGCCAGCGGCCCTTCGGCTGGTGGAAACACCATATATTTT. This translates into CASGPSAGGNTIYF.

The genes are TRBV5-4 and TRBJ1-1; D may be TRBD1 (6 bases). Trimming removed 5 bases from V and 8 bases from J, with 22 bases in between. Per the germline V gene, CDR1 is SGHNT and CDR2 is YYREEE (reference sequence). The CDR3 covers 15 residues. The CDR3 DNA sequence: TGTGCCAGCAGTCAGATCGGACAGCTAAAGGTGGAAGCTTTCTTT. It yields the protein CASSQIGQLKVEAFF.

This rearrangement joins TRBV25-1 to TRBJ1-2; the D gene is possibly TRBD1 (5 bases). Trimming removed 6 bases from V and 3 bases from J, with 11 bases in between. The CDR3 is 13 amino acids. The germline CDR1 and CDR2 sequences are MGHDK and SYGVNS. CDR3 coding DNA: TGTGCCAGCAGCCCGGGACGGTACTATGGCTACACCTTC. This gives the protein CASSPGRYYGYTF.

This chain connects TRBV27 to TRBJ1-1; D not certain. Trimming shortened V by 6 bases and J by 1 base, and 9 bases separated the two germline ends. The CDR3 has 13 residues. Germline CDR1 MNHEY, CDR2 SMNVEV (reference sequence). DNA for the CDR3: TGTGCCAGCAGCATGGGAGGGAACACTGAAGCTTTCTTT. This encodes CASSMGGNTEAFF.

This clone was detected once. The chain employs TRBV21-1 and TRBJ2-3; TRBD2 is the table's D call and was not checked against the DNA. TRBV21-1 is annotated as a pseudogene. The CDR3 runs to 17 residues. The CDR3 bases are TGTGCCAGCAGCCACCCGGGCCTAGCGGGGGCGACAGATACGCAGTATTTT. This encodes CASSHPGLAGATDTQYF.

V and J are TRBV30 and TRBJ1-1, with D possibly TRBD1 on 5 matching bases. The CDR3 contains 13 residues. Per the germline V gene, CDR1 is GTSNPN and CDR2 is SVGIG (reference sequence). V was pared by 0 bases and J by 3 bases, with 8 bases between. The CDR3 sequence is CAWSVQGHTEAFF. The CDR3 DNA follows: TGTGCCTGGAGTGTTCAGGGTCACACTGAAGCTTTCTTT.

To note about this clone: Other nucleotide sequences in the sample specify the same CDR3. V is TRBV6-5 and J is TRBJ2-5; TRBD1 aligns across 7 bases. This CDR3 comprises 12 residues. Germline V CDR1 and CDR2: MNHEY, SVGAGI. With V trimmed by 6 bases and J by 11 bases, 9 bases remained unmatched. The CDR3 loop reads CASSYPQGSQYF. For the CDR3, the DNA is TGTGCCAGCAGCTACCCACAGGGGTCTCAGTACTTC.

The genes are TRBV7-9 and TRBJ2-1; TRBD1 is a possible D gene (5 bases). V dropped 5 bases and J dropped 0 bases, with 23 bases sitting between them. CDR3 size: 19 residues. Germline loops: CDR1 SEHNR, CDR2 FQNEAQ (reference sequence). The CDR3 DNA reads as TGTGCCAGCAGCCCCGTCGGCAGGGTTGACTGGAGCTCCTACAATGAGCAGTTCTTC. This codes for CASSPVGRVDWSSYNEQFF.

The V gene is TRBV6-1, the J gene TRBJ1-5; maybe TRBD1 (6 bases). The V gene lost 11 bases and the J gene lost 5 bases, with 7 bases spanning the gap. The length of the CDR3 is 10 residues. Germline V gives CDR1 MNHNS, CDR2 SASEGT. CDR3: CAAGDQPQHF. CDR3 bases: TGTGCCGCAGGGGATCAGCCCCAGCATTTT.

The V gene is TRBV2, the J gene TRBJ1-5; the match to TRBD1 covers 8 bases. There are 16 residues in the CDR3. V gave up 1 base and J gave up 11 bases; unmatched junction bases: 13. Per the germline V gene, CDR1 is SNHLY and CDR2 is FYNNEI. This chain's CDR3 is CASSEVGQGTREAQHF. The CDR3 bases are TGTGCCAGCAGTGAAGTAGGACAGGGCACACGGGAAGCCCAGCATTTT.

This chain uses TRBV6-5 with TRBJ2-3; D not certain. Trimming took off 10 bases at V and 4 bases at J, with 18 bases between the two ends. Germline V gene sequence: CDR1 MNHEY, CDR2 SVGAGI. The CDR3 runs to 14 residues. The CDR3 loop is CATFADVEADTQYF. CDR3 DNA: TGTGCCACCTTCGCCGACGTTGAGGCAGATACGCAGTATTTT.

V and J are TRBV28 and TRBJ2-7; 11 nucleotides align to TRBD1. This CDR3 spans 17 amino acids. Germline assignment: CDR1 MDHEN and CDR2 SYDVKM. V was clipped by 4 bases and J by 6 bases; unmatched bases: 14. The CDR3 DNA is TGTGCCAGCAGTTCACAGTGGGGCGGACAGGGGGCAGGCGAGCAGTACTTC. Translation gives CASSSQWGGQGAGEQYF.

The CDR3 sequence is CASADSSYEQYF. The CDR3 nucleotides are TGTGCCAGTGCTGACAGCTCCTACGAGCAGTACTTC. The V call is TRBV19, the J call TRBJ2-7; TRBD1 is a possible D gene (5 bases). This CDR3 has 12 amino acids. Germline V gives CDR1 LNHDA, CDR2 SQIVND (reference sequence). Trimming removed 8 bases at V and 0 bases at J, with 8 bases between.

V is TRBV13 and J is TRBJ1-5; the match to TRBD1 covers 7 bases. The J segment lost 7 bases and the V segment lost 0 bases, leaving 0 bases of the junction unmatched. Germline V gives CDR1 PRHDT, CDR2 FYEKMQ (reference sequence). The CDR3 is 13 amino acids. This CDR3 is CASSLGGGQPQHF. The CDR3 DNA reads as TGTGCCAGCAGCTTAGGAGGGGGCCAGCCCCAGCATTTT.

The chain uses TRBV2 and TRBJ2-1, with 13 bases aligning to TRBD2. Germline V gene lookup returns CDR1 SNHLY and CDR2 FYNNEI. Losses at the gene ends were 6 bases for V and 4 bases for J; bases not matched to a gene: 6. The CDR3 covers 16 residues. The CDR3 protein is CASRATSGGPYNEQFF. CDR3 sequence (DNA): TGTGCCAGCAGGGCGACTAGCGGGGGGCCTTACAATGAGCAGTTCTTC.

The V and J genes are TRBV29-1 and TRBJ1-2; TRBD1 might be the D (5 bases). The germline V gene has CDR1 SQVTM and CDR2 ANQGSEA. Trimming left V 4 bases short and J 3 bases short, with 12 bases between. This CDR3 comprises 13 residues. The CDR3 protein is CSVVAGSDYGYTF. The CDR3 region has the DNA TGCAGCGTTGTCGCAGGGTCGGACTATGGCTACACCTTC.

The chain is built from TRBV7-2 and TRBJ2-7; 8 bases match TRBD2. The CDR3 sequence is 15 residues long. Trimming removed 4 bases from V and 3 bases from J; junction bases left unmatched: 8. The V gene's germline CDR1 is SGHTA and CDR2 FQGNSA. The chain's CDR3 is CASSSQGLENYEQYF. In DNA, the CDR3 is TGTGCCAGCAGCTCGCAGGGACTAGAGAACTACGAGCAGTACTTC.

The chain joins TRBV13 to TRBJ2-7, with 12 bases matching TRBD2. This CDR3 is built from 15 residues. Germline V gene sequence: CDR1 PRHDT, CDR2 FYEKMQ (reference sequence). V shed 5 bases and J 4 bases; nucleotides not matched to a gene: 6. CDR3 DNA: TGTGCCAGCAGCCCGCCTAGCGGGGGGGGGTACGAGCAGTACTTC. Translated, it gives CASSPPSGGGYEQYF. Full variable domain (rest looked up from reference TRBV13 and TRBJ2-7): AAGVIQSPRHLIKEKRETATLKCYPIPRHDTVYWYQQGPGQDPQFLISFYEKMQSDKGSIPDRFSAQQFSDYHSELNMSSLELGDSALYFCASSPPSGGGYEQYFGPGTRLTVT.

The chain uses TRBV30 and TRBJ2-7, with D possibly called TRBD1 or TRBD2 (6 bases each). V was trimmed by 0 bases and J by 6 bases, leaving 12 bases between them. The CDR3 length is 13 residues. The germline V gene has CDR1 GTSNPN and CDR2 SVGIG (reference sequence). CDR3 residues: CAWSVGGLFEQYF. The CDR3, as DNA: TGTGCCTGGAGTGTGGGGGGCCTTTTCGAGCAGTACTTC. The variable domain in full, completed from reference TRBV30 and TRBJ2-7, reads SQTIHQWPATLVQPVGSPLSLECTVEGTSNPNLYWYRQAAGRGLQLLFYSVGIGQISSEVPQNLSASRPQDRQFILSSKKLLLSDSGFYLCAWSVGGLFEQYFGPGTRLTVT.

The V and J genes are TRBV5-1 and TRBJ2-5; the D gene is possibly TRBD1 (5 bases). V shed 2 bases and J shed 4 bases, with 6 bases lying between them. Germline assignment: CDR1 SGHRS and CDR2 YFSETQ. This CDR3 is built from 12 residues. CDR3: CASSFRGETQYF. As DNA, the CDR3 is TGCGCCAGCAGCTTTAGGGGAGAGACCCAGTACTTC.

The rearrangement links TRBV7-3 to TRBJ2-3, with 7 bases fitting TRBD2. CDR1 is SGHTA, CDR2 FQGTGA, per germline. With V trimmed by 4 bases and J by 5 bases, 6 bases remained unmatched. The CDR3 has 14 amino acids. The CDR3 DNA reads as TGTGCCAGCAGCTCGTCGGGGGGAATAGATACGCAGTATTTT. This translates into CASSSSGGIDTQYF.

This chain joins TRBV7-2 and TRBJ1-4; D is unresolved. Germline CDR1 reads SGHTA; CDR2 reads FQGNSA. The CDR3 extends over 14 amino acids. Trimming left V 1 base short and J 4 bases short, with 7 bases between. The chain's CDR3 is CASSLGRNNEKLFF. The CDR3 nucleotides are TGTGCCAGCAGCTTAGGAAGAAATAATGAAAAACTGTTTTTT.

This sequence joins TRBV4-3 and TRBJ1-5; 7 bases line up with TRBD1. J was trimmed by 7 bases and V by 4 bases; bases with no gene match: 7. Germline loops: CDR1 LGHNA, CDR2 YSLEER. This CDR3 has 14 amino acids. In nucleotides, the CDR3 is TGCGCCAGCAGCCCTTACAGGGGATACCAGCCCCAGCATTTT. It specifies CASSPYRGYQPQHF.

The genes are TRBV6-6 and TRBJ1-4; D is unresolved. Germline-derived CDR1 and CDR2 are MNHNY and SVGAGI (reference sequence). The CDR3 spans 10 residues. Trimming removed 6 bases at V and 6 bases at J, with 2 bases between. The CDR3 loop is CASRDEKLFF. The CDR3 region has the DNA TGTGCCAGCAGAGATGAAAAACTGTTTTTT.

The chain employs TRBV6-1 and TRBJ2-2; D not certain. Germline-derived CDR1 and CDR2 are MNHNS and SASEGT. V lost 6 bases, J lost 6 bases, and 11 bases lay in between. The CDR3 consists of 13 residues. CDR3 amino acids: CASSESDPGELFF. CDR3 DNA sequence: TGTGCCAGCAGCGAATCGGACCCCGGGGAGCTGTTTTTT.

The V gene is TRBV6-5, the J gene TRBJ1-2; TRBD1 agrees at 8 bases. Germline trimming cut 4 bases from V and 6 bases from J; bases unmatched to any gene: 10. This CDR3 is built from 15 residues. Germline CDR1 is MNHEY and CDR2 is SVGAGI. The CDR3 nucleotides are TGTGCCAGCAGTTCCGCAGGGGGCGCAGGGAATGGCTACACCTTC. This codes for CASSSAGGAGNGYTF.

The rearrangement uses TRBV6-1 and TRBJ1-1; weak D call: TRBD1 (5 bases). The CDR3 is 14 amino acids. The germline V gene encodes CDR1 MNHNS and CDR2 SASEGT. The ends were cut back, 1 base at V and 1 base at J, with 7 bases in the middle. CDR3 bases: TGTGCCAGCAGTGAAGTAACAGGGAACACTGAAGCTTTCTTT. This codes for CASSEVTGNTEAFF.

The chain combines TRBV2 with TRBJ1-5; maybe TRBD1 (6 bases). V gave up 7 bases and J gave up 4 bases, with 17 bases separating them. CDR1 SNHLY and CDR2 FYNNEI come from the germline V gene. CDR3 length equals 15 residues. The CDR3: CASTQWGAQNQPQHF. The CDR3 coding sequence is TGTGCCAGCACCCAGTGGGGGGCCCAAAATCAGCCCCAGCATTTT.

The V call is TRBV19, the J call TRBJ1-3; D is unclear. Between the trimmed V and J ends, which lost 6 bases and 4 bases, there was a span of 13 bases. This CDR3 contains 14 residues. Germline V gives CDR1 LNHDA, CDR2 SQIVND (reference sequence). CDR3 coding DNA: TGTGCCAGTAGCAACGAGGAGGAAGGAAACACCATATATTTT. This translates into CASSNEEEGNTIYF.